One sample yielded the 5 T cell receptor beta chains listed below, sequenced in a study of blood T cell repertoires in COVID-19. The assay was immunoSEQ multiplex PCR, and TCRdb's table has in-frame clones only and misses some. The sample has almost 70,000 clones; roughly 80% are singletons. The specimen was peripheral blood. The receptor source for this set is a man aged 60 to 69 with acute or convalescent COVID-19.

The chain has TRBV27 and TRBJ2-7; 7 positions agree with TRBD1. Germline loops: CDR1 MNHEY, CDR2 SMNVEV (reference sequence). The CDR3 runs 16 residues. V was clipped by 0 bases and J by 3 bases; unmatched bases: 8. The DNA for the CDR3 is TGTGCCAGCAGTTTATCCTACAGGGGCGCGGGCTACGAGCAGTACTTC. It specifies CASSLSYRGAGYEQYF.

This clone was counted a few times. The chain recombines TRBV5-1 with TRBJ2-7; the match to TRBD1 covers 8 bases. The CDR3 is made up of 14 amino acids. V lost 3 bases to trimming and J lost 2 bases; unmatched junction nucleotides: 4. Germline-derived CDR1 and CDR2 are SGHRS and YFSETQ. This CDR3 reads CASSYRQGPYEQYF. The CDR3 DNA reads TGCGCCAGCAGCTATAGACAGGGGCCCTACGAGCAGTACTTC.

V gene TRBV7-2 combines with J gene TRBJ2-2; no clear D gene. Per the germline V gene, CDR1 is SGHTA and CDR2 is FQGNSA. V was clipped by 2 bases and J by 0 bases, with 10 bases between them. The length of the CDR3 is 16 residues. This CDR3 is CASSLNARANTGELFF. The CDR3 coding sequence is TGTGCCAGCAGCTTAAACGCGAGAGCGAACACCGGGGAGCTGTTTTTT.

This clone was picked up a small number of times. The rearrangement joins TRBV15 to TRBJ2-2; TRBD1 is a possible D gene (6 bases). The V end was cut by 5 bases, the J end by 5 bases, with 12 bases between. The V gene's germline CDR1 is LNHNV and CDR2 YYDKDF (reference sequence). The CDR3 is 14 amino acids. DNA for the CDR3: TGTGCCACCAGCGCGCTAGGGGGAACCGGGGAGCTGTTTTTT. It specifies CATSALGGTGELFF.

The DNA of the CDR3 is TGTGCCACCCAAAAGAGCTCCTATAATTCACCCCTCCACTTT. Encoded protein: CATQKSSYNSPLHF. The chain recombines TRBV5-4 with TRBJ1-6; the D is unclear. The CDR3 sequence is 14 residues long. CDR1 and CDR2 (germline): SGHNT, YYREEE (reference sequence). V lost 9 bases and J lost 0, with 10 bases in between.